The clone carrying this TCR beta chain was picked up many times. Trimming stripped 4 bases from V and 0 bases from J, with 16 bases between. The germline CDR1 and CDR2 sequences are LNHNV and YYDKDF (reference sequence). The CDR3 spans 16 residues. The data originate from a study of T-cell reconstitution after alpha-beta-depleted transplantation in children. Unique molecular identifiers were used to barcode this TCRbeta library. One entry per CDR3 protein results from TCRdb running MiXCR on the PCR reads. This sample has 190,000 or so distinct CDR3 sequences, with approximately 7% found just once. The sequenced sample was PBMCs from the stem cell graft donor, obtained from the stem cell graft. The receptor's source is a human donor who donated a stem cell graft to a child with Wiskott-Aldrich syndrome. The genes are TRBV15 and TRBJ2-7; D uncertain. The CDR3 is CATSKRFLPGSYEQYF. The CDR3 DNA reads as TGTGCCACCAGCAAGCGTTTCTTACCCGGCTCCTACGAGCAGTACTTC. The whole variable domain, filled in from reference TRBV15 and TRBJ2-7, reads DAMVIQNPRYQVTQFGKPVTLSCSQTLNHNVMYWYQQKSSQAPKLLFHYYDKDFNNEADTPDNFQSRRPNTSFCFLDIRSPGLGDTAMYLCATSKRFLPGSYEQYFGPGTRLTVT.